The present T cell receptor (beta chain) was sequenced within a study of early T cells in non-severe SARS-CoV-2 infection. MiXCR was run by TCRdb on the 5' RACE reads, yielding one entry per CDR3 protein. Here the sample spans about 60,000 distinct CDR3 sequences, around an eighth being singletons. This clonotype was recorded many times. Germline CDR1 is MNHNS and CDR2 is SASEGT. This CDR3 has 14 residues. After removal of 6 bases from V and 7 bases from J, the junction contained 10 bases not matched to a gene. The chain has TRBV6-1 and TRBJ2-5, with 8 bases identical to TRBD1. The sequence derives from an adult who was a healthcare worker with PCR-confirmed SARS-CoV-2 infection or an uninfected control (not recorded which). Sequencing was done on a sample of whole blood. The CDR3 region is CASRGTGAPRTQYF. Written as DNA, the CDR3 is TGTGCCAGCAGGGGGACAGGTGCACCTCGGACCCAGTACTTC.